This T cell receptor beta chain is drawn from a study of OX40 agonist ivuxolimab in advanced cancers. Using immunoSEQ multiplex PCR, the repertoire was profiled, and TCRdb retains in-frame clones only, with some absent. This table has fewer than 130,000 clones, about nine tenths appearing once. Patients with autoimmune history or systemic immunosuppression were excluded. Germline CDR1 and CDR2: SEHNR and FQNEAQ (reference sequence). Trimming left V 0 bases short and J 6 bases short, with 11 bases between. CDR3 size: 14 residues. The chain couples TRBV7-9 to TRBJ1-1, with D possibly TRBD1 on 6 matching bases. This receptor was obtained from an adult with an advanced solid tumor such as melanoma, head and neck, liver or kidney cancer. Sample: CD4+ or CD8+ T cells sorted from blood, taken in a trial of the OX40 agonist ivuxolimab. The CDR3 sequence: CASSLAGHVPEAFF. DNA for the CDR3: TGTGCCAGCAGCTTAGCGGGACACGTACCTGAAGCTTTCTTT.